The 26 T cell receptor beta chains below come from one sample, sequenced in a study of OX40 agonist ivuxolimab in advanced cancers. Sequencing was performed with immunoSEQ multiplex PCR; in TCRdb, only in-frame clones are kept and a portion is missing. The sample includes approximately 12,000 clones, around 87% seen only once; the top ten take around half. Sequences were derived from CD4+ or CD8+ T cells sorted from blood, sampled in a trial of the OX40 agonist ivuxolimab. The receptors originated from an adult with an advanced solid tumor such as melanoma, head and neck, liver or kidney cancer.

This chain connects TRBV19 to TRBJ2-7; D is perhaps TRBD2 (6 bases). Germline V gene lookup returns CDR1 LNHDA and CDR2 SQIVND (reference sequence). Between the trimmed V and J ends, which lost 3 bases and 3 bases, there was a span of 12 bases. The CDR3 has 14 amino acids. CDR3 region: CASSIYGSYYEQYF. The CDR3 DNA reads as TGTGCCAGTAGTATCTACGGGAGCTACTACGAGCAGTACTTC.

V gene TRBV7-8 combines with J gene TRBJ2-2; 16 bases map to TRBD2. The J segment lost 1 base and the V segment lost 1 base, leaving 3 bases of the junction unmatched. CDR1 is SGHVS, CDR2 FQNEAQ, per germline. This CDR3 is built from 19 residues. The DNA for the CDR3 is TGTGCCAGCAGCTTAGTCGGGACTAGCGGGAGGGAGAACACCGGGGAGCTGTTTTTT. It is translated as CASSLVGTSGRENTGELFF.

This chain links TRBV28 with TRBJ1-4; 11 nucleotides match TRBD1. The trim removed 3 bases at V and 10 bases at J, leaving 7 bases unmatched. Germline V lookup: CDR1 MDHEN, CDR2 SYDVKM. CDR3 length: 15 amino acids. The CDR3 here is CASSFTGQGEGKLFF. Written as DNA, the CDR3 is TGTGCCAGCAGTTTCACGGGACAGGGGGAAGGAAAACTGTTTTTT.

The chain joins TRBV7-3 to TRBJ2-3; no definite D call. Germline V gene lookup returns CDR1 SGHTA and CDR2 FQGTGA. Deletions cut 3 bases from V and 4 bases from J, with 8 bases between. The CDR3 extends over 13 amino acids. The CDR3 sequence is CASSLVGSDTQYF. CDR3 coding DNA: TGTGCCAGCAGCTTGGTGGGTTCAGATACGCAGTATTTT.

The V gene is TRBV7-4, the J gene TRBJ2-7, with TRBD2 matching over 7 bases. The V gene end was trimmed by 2 bases and the J gene end by 0 bases; junction bases not matched to a gene: 4. CDR1 and CDR2 from the germline V gene are SGHVT and SQSDAQ. There are 15 residues in the CDR3. DNA of the CDR3: TGTGCCAGCAGCTTAAGCGGGGAAAGCTCCTACGAGCAGTACTTC. As protein: CASSLSGESSYEQYF.

The CDR3 sequence: CASSWSGLPDTQYF. The CDR3, as DNA: TGTGCCAGCAGTTGGTCGGGGTTGCCAGATACGCAGTATTTT. The rearrangement uses TRBV6-5 and TRBJ2-3, with D maybe TRBD2 (5 bases). Trimming pared 4 bases from V and 4 bases from J, leaving 12 bases between. The germline V gene encodes CDR1 MNHEY and CDR2 SVGAGI. The CDR3 extends over 14 amino acids.

CDR3 nucleotide sequence: TGTGCCAGCAGCTTAGAGCCCCAATATGAGCAGTTCTTC. Its protein product is CASSLEPQYEQFF. This chain connects TRBV7-9 to TRBJ2-1; no firm D call. Trimming left V 1 base short and J 8 bases short, with 9 bases between. The CDR3 runs 13 residues. The V gene's germline CDR1 is SEHNR and CDR2 FQNEAQ (reference sequence).

This chain connects TRBV29-1 to TRBJ1-2; D is possibly TRBD1 (5 bases). The CDR3 is 11 residues long. From germline, CDR1 is SQVTM and CDR2 ANQGSEA. V lost 4 bases and J 5 bases, leaving 8 bases between the germline ends. The CDR3 region has the DNA TGCAGCGTTGCGGGGGGTTATGGCTACACCTTC. Residues: CSVAGGYGYTF.

In this sample, this clone is large. CDR3 sequence: CASSLGQGYIGAKNIQYF. Here the CDR3 DNA reads TGTGCCAGCAGTTTAGGACAGGGATATATTGGGGCCAAAAACATTCAGTACTTC. The gene calls are TRBV21-1 and TRBJ2-4; the tabulated D call, TRBD1, remains unverified against the DNA. TRBV21-1 is a pseudogene locus. This CDR3 is built from 18 residues.

The V call is TRBV7-9, the J call TRBJ2-2, with 9 nucleotides matching TRBD2. This CDR3 comprises 18 residues. Germline assignment: CDR1 SEHNR and CDR2 FQNEAQ (reference sequence). V lost 7 bases and J lost 0; bases outside the gene matches: 12. The CDR3 sequence: CASTPSGRLSPNTGELFF. The CDR3 nucleotides read TGTGCCAGCACCCCCAGCGGGAGGCTCTCGCCGAACACCGGGGAGCTGTTTTTT.

Concerning this clone itself: Other DNA sequences from this sample encode an identical CDR3 as well. The chain joins TRBV27 to TRBJ2-2; the match to TRBD1 covers 7 bases. The junction had 0 bases not matched to a gene; V was cut back by 2 bases and J by 6 bases. This CDR3 has 13 residues. The germline V gene has CDR1 MNHEY and CDR2 SMNVEV (reference sequence). The CDR3 region is CASSLQGAGELFF. CDR3 DNA sequence: TGTGCCAGCAGTTTACAGGGGGCCGGGGAGCTGTTTTTT.

This clone was seen only once. This CDR3 is CASSFEGGQPQHF. CDR3 coding DNA: TGTGCCAGCAGCTTTGAGGGTGGGCAGCCCCAGCATTTT. The chain links TRBV5-4 to TRBJ1-5; D is uncertain. The length of the CDR3 is 13 residues. The germline V and J ends were trimmed by 2 bases and 7 bases, with 10 bases remaining between them. The germline V gene encodes CDR1 SGHNT and CDR2 YYREEE (reference sequence).

The chain employs TRBV19 and TRBJ2-7; D is unresolved. The CDR3 is 14 amino acids. Per germline, CDR1 LNHDA and CDR2 SQIVND (reference sequence). V lost 4 bases, J lost 3 bases, and 13 bases lay in between. CDR3 nucleotides: TGTGCCAGTAGTACGATCGGGTCTGGCTACGAGCAGTACTTC. Translating gives CASSTIGSGYEQYF.

J is TRBJ2-2 and V is TRBV7-6; no clear D gene. CDR1 SGHVS and CDR2 FNYEAQ come from the germline V gene. The CDR3 loop spans 13 amino acids. V lost 3 bases to trimming and J lost 2 bases, with 4 bases between them. CDR3 sequence: CASSLINTGELFF. DNA for the CDR3: TGTGCCAGCAGCTTGATTAACACCGGGGAGCTGTTTTTT.

This clone appeared once. The chain has TRBV15 and TRBJ2-5, with 8 bases fitting TRBD1. After removal of 5 bases from V and 5 bases from J, the junction contained 13 bases not matched to a gene. Germline CDR1 reads LNHNV; CDR2 reads YYDKDF (reference sequence). This CDR3 has 16 residues. The CDR3 is CATSSTDRVGFETQYF. For the CDR3, the DNA is TGTGCCACCAGCTCGACGGACAGGGTAGGATTTGAGACCCAGTACTTC.

The CDR3 protein is CASSSLVTDNEQFF. For the CDR3, the DNA is TGTGCCAGCAGTTCCCTGGTTACCGACAATGAGCAGTTCTTC. The chain uses TRBV27 and TRBJ2-1, with D unresolved. Germline V gene data show CDR1 as MNHEY and CDR2 as SMNVEV (reference sequence). The CDR3 runs to 14 residues. The V end was cut by 4 bases, the J end by 5 bases, with 12 bases between.

J is TRBJ2-5 and V is TRBV4-2; 10 bases line up with TRBD2. This CDR3 region has 15 residues. Trimming removed 5 bases from V and 11 bases from J; junction bases left unmatched: 14. Germline lookup yields CDR1 LGHNA and CDR2 YNFKEQ. In nucleotides, the CDR3 is TGTGCCAGCAGCTCCTGGACTAGCGGAGCGGGGGAGCAGTACTTC. Translation: CASSSWTSGAGEQYF.

This chain connects TRBV6-5 to TRBJ2-7, with 7 bases identical to TRBD1. The J segment lost 2 bases and the V segment lost 7 bases, leaving 5 bases of the junction unmatched. Per the germline V gene, CDR1 is MNHEY and CDR2 is SVGAGI. The CDR3 sequence is 13 residues long. The CDR3 loop reads CASKGTVPYEQYF. The CDR3 nucleotides read TGTGCCAGCAAAGGGACAGTTCCCTACGAGCAGTACTTC.

This chain links TRBV5-6 with TRBJ2-7; no clear D. V was shortened by 1 base and J by 0 bases, with 11 bases between the two germline ends. The CDR3 loop spans 15 amino acids. Germline V gene lookup returns CDR1 SGHDT and CDR2 YYEEEE. The CDR3, as DNA: TGTGCCAGCAGCTTGAGGCAGCTTTCCTCCTACGAGCAGTACTTC. Amino acid sequence: CASSLRQLSSYEQYF.

The chain is built from TRBV28 and TRBJ2-7; D unresolved. Germline V CDR1 and CDR2: MDHEN, SYDVKM. Trimming cost V 6 bases and J 2 bases, with 14 bases left between them. The CDR3 totals 14 residues. CDR3 in DNA: TGTGCCAGCAGCCCCCTAACGTCAACCTACGAGCAGTACTTC. Protein product: CASSPLTSTYEQYF.

This chain joins TRBV6-5 and TRBJ2-3; TRBD1 is a possible D gene (6 bases). The germline V gene encodes CDR1 MNHEY and CDR2 SVGAGI. Trimming left V 6 bases short and J 2 bases short, with 12 bases between. The CDR3 totals 14 residues. This chain's CDR3 is CASSPPGATDTQYF. The CDR3 coding sequence is TGTGCCAGCAGCCCTCCAGGGGCCACAGATACGCAGTATTTT.

The chain employs TRBV19 and TRBJ1-1; no firm D call. Germline CDR1 and CDR2: LNHDA and SQIVND (reference sequence). The CDR3 covers 14 residues. V was cut by 1 base and J by 1 base, with 7 bases left in between. DNA for the CDR3: TGTGCCAGTAGTATAGGACGGCAGAACACTGAAGCTTTCTTT. It translates to CASSIGRQNTEAFF. The whole variable domain, remainder taken from reference TRBV19 and TRBJ1-1, is DGGITQSPKYLFRKEGQNVTLSCEQNLNHDAMYWYRQDPGQGLRLIYYSQIVNDFQKGDIAEGYSVSREKKESFPLTVTSAQKNPTAFYLCASSIGRQNTEAFFGQGTRLTVV.

The chain is built from TRBV7-6 and TRBJ2-7; 8 nucleotides line up with TRBD1. V shed 3 bases, J shed 11 bases, and the junction held 6 bases outside the gene matches. The CDR3 is made up of 12 amino acids. CDR1 and CDR2 (germline): SGHVS, FNYEAQ. CDR3 sequence reads: CASSFPGGEKYF. In DNA form, the CDR3 reads TGTGCCAGCAGCTTCCCAGGGGGCGAAAAGTACTTC.

This rearrangement joins TRBV13 to TRBJ2-7, with 7 bases lining up with TRBD2. The junction had 3 bases not matched to a gene; V was cut back by 4 bases and J by 3 bases. The CDR3 has 13 amino acids. The germline gives CDR1 PRHDT, CDR2 FYEKMQ (reference sequence). In DNA form, the CDR3 reads TGTGCCAGCAGCTCGGGACTAAACTACGAGCAGTACTTC. Its translation: CASSSGLNYEQYF.

This clone was observed a few times. The chain uses TRBV18 and TRBJ2-1, with 12 bases lining up with TRBD2. CDR1 and CDR2 (germline): KGHSH, LQKENI. The CDR3 length is 19 residues. Unmatched junction bases numbered 8, after V lost 1 base and J lost 1 base. CDR3 DNA sequence: TGTGCCAGCTCACCACGGGACAGGGGACTAGCGGGTTCCTACAATGAGCAGTTCTTC. This gives the protein CASSPRDRGLAGSYNEQFF.

This clone appeared a single time. The chain uses TRBV7-2 and TRBJ1-5; D remains ambiguous. The CDR3 covers 16 residues. V was trimmed by 1 base and J by 4 bases, leaving 14 bases between them. Germline CDR1 is SGHTA and CDR2 is FQGNSA. CDR3 region: CASSLEELSGNQPQHF. For the CDR3, the DNA is TGTGCCAGCAGCTTAGAAGAGCTCTCCGGTAATCAGCCCCAGCATTTT.